This T cell receptor beta chain was obtained from a study of cytomegalovirus exposure and HLA in healthy donors. V lost 4 bases and J 2 bases, leaving 19 bases between the germline ends. The CDR3 contains 16 residues. Germline values: CDR1 SGHRS, CDR2 YFSETQ. All donors participated as healthy donors of bone marrow. Donors were ostensibly healthy at sampling, although undocumented immune exposures were probable. Study results and caveats: Presence/absence comparisons presumed near-even sequencing depth among donors.

A note on this clone: What it binds is not known.

Primers: 60 Vbeta forward and 13 Jbeta reverse. Study processing details: An analysis performed later counted around 80 million unique TCR beta chains (roughly 10 million of them shared). Some clones are missing from TCRdb's copy, which holds only in-frame ones; the method was immunoSEQ multiplex PCR. That table furnishes V, J and clone size, whereas the DNA furnished D and trimming. The data show about 300,000 clones, with 80% to 90% seen just once and 3.5% to 4% held by the top ten. V and J are TRBV5-1 and TRBJ2-7, with a possible D match to TRBD1 (7 bases). Sample: PBMCs. The source is a man aged 35 to 55 in good health and CMV-seropositive. The CDR3 is CASSPQASGGTYEQYF. CDR3 in DNA: TGCGCCAGCAGCCCGCAGGCATCAGGGGGGACCTACGAGCAGTACTTC.